The 26 T cell receptor beta chains below come from one sample, sequenced in a study of T cell repertoires in cytomegalovirus infection. TCRdb re-called the reads with MiXCR, one entry per CDR3 protein. The sample lists around 530,000 distinct CDR3 sequences; 26% were seen once. Input material: PBMCs. Receptors originate from a human donor in good health (CMV status not recorded). Some clones in this sample may be carry-over from other donors' samples.

This clonotype showed up just a few times. The chain combines TRBV2 with TRBJ2-2; D assignment may be TRBD1 or TRBD2 (5 bases each). V shed 6 bases and J shed 3 bases, with 11 bases lying between them. CDR3 length: 14 residues. Germline CDR1 reads SNHLY; CDR2 reads FYNNEI. The CDR3 sequence: CASRGDGYTGELFF. In DNA form, the CDR3 reads TGTGCCAGCAGAGGGGACGGATACACCGGGGAGCTGTTTTTT.

This clonotype has just a few counts. The chain couples TRBV12-3 or TRBV12-4 to TRBJ1-1; 10 bases are shared with TRBD1. This CDR3 has 13 amino acids. Germline trimming cut 6 bases from V and 6 bases from J; bases unmatched to any gene: 4. CDR3 region: CASSPTGGSEAFF. The CDR3 DNA reads as TGTGCCAGCAGCCCGACAGGGGGCTCTGAAGCTTTCTTT.

This clonotype was detected only a few times. V is TRBV19 and J is TRBJ2-1, with 9 bases lining up with TRBD2. Germline trimming cut 5 bases from V and 6 bases from J; bases unmatched to any gene: 8. This CDR3 region has 15 residues. Germline CDR1 is LNHDA and CDR2 is SQIVND (reference sequence). CDR3 in amino acids: CASSSGLASINEQFF. The CDR3 nucleotides are TGTGCCAGTAGTTCGGGACTAGCATCCATCAATGAGCAGTTCTTC.

This clonotype was found many times. This chain uses TRBV7-2 with TRBJ2-3; 11 bases are a match to TRBD2. CDR1 SGHTA and CDR2 FQGNSA come from the germline V gene. This CDR3 has 15 residues. Unmatched junction bases numbered 5, after V lost 3 bases and J lost 6 bases. The CDR3 DNA reads TGTGCCAGCAGCTTCCTAGCGGGAGGTCGTGATACGCAGTATTTT. Amino acids: CASSFLAGGRDTQYF.

This clonotype was counted only a few times. The J gene is TRBJ1-5, the V gene TRBV6-2 or TRBV6-3; D gene uncertain. This CDR3 region has 14 residues. Trimming stripped 6 bases from V and 3 bases from J, with 12 bases between. The germline V gene encodes CDR1 MNHEY and CDR2 SVGEGT. CDR3 region: CASRPDRINQPQHF. The CDR3 region has the DNA TGTGCCAGCAGACCCGACCGAATCAATCAGCCCCAGCATTTT.

This clonotype appeared many times. The rearrangement links TRBV7-2 to TRBJ2-1; no firm D call. The CDR3 is made up of 11 amino acids. The germline V gene has CDR1 SGHTA and CDR2 FQGNSA. V dropped 5 bases and J dropped 8 bases, with 7 bases sitting between them. This CDR3 reads CASSRTHEQFF. The CDR3 coding sequence is TGTGCCAGCAGCCGCACCCATGAGCAGTTCTTC.

The chain is built from TRBV6-4 and TRBJ1-1; the D is unclear. Germline values: CDR1 MRHNA, CDR2 SNTAGT. V gave up 4 bases and J gave up 3 bases, with 12 bases separating them. The CDR3 extends over 14 amino acids. The CDR3 nucleotides read TGTGCCAGCAGTGTTTTAGGCAAAGACACTGAAGCTTTCTTT. Protein sequence: CASSVLGKDTEAFF.

The chain carries TRBV6-1 and TRBJ2-4, with D possibly being TRBD2 (6 bases). Trimming cost V 10 bases and J 6 bases, with 13 bases left between them. Germline V CDR1 and CDR2: MNHNS, SASEGT. CDR3 length: 12 amino acids. As DNA, the CDR3 is TGTGCCACCTACGGGGGTGGAAACATTCAGTACTTC. This encodes CATYGGGNIQYF.

This clonotype was found a few times. The gene calls are TRBV5-4 and TRBJ2-1; tentatively, D is TRBD2 (6 bases). Germline V gene data show CDR1 as SGHNT and CDR2 as YYREEE (reference sequence). Trimming removed 5 bases from V and 3 bases from J, with 21 bases in between. CDR3 size: 17 residues. The DNA for the CDR3 is TGTGCCAGCAGGGTATCCGGTGGGGGAGGAAACTACAATGAGCAGTTCTTC. Translated, it gives CASRVSGGGGNYNEQFF. Combining the CDR3 with reference TRBV5-4 and TRBJ2-1 gives the whole variable domain ETGVTQSPTHLIKTRGQQVTLRCSSQSGHNTVSWYQQALGQGPQFIFQYYREEENGRGNFPPRFSGLQFPNYSSELNVNALELDDSALYLCASRVSGGGGNYNEQFFGPGTRLTVL.

This clonotype was recorded at least ten times. The genes are TRBV7-2 and TRBJ1-1, with 10 bases matching TRBD1. Germline loops: CDR1 SGHTA, CDR2 FQGNSA. Trimming at V came to 4 bases and at J to 4 bases, leaving 3 bases not matched to a gene. CDR3 length: 14 residues. In DNA form, the CDR3 reads TGTGCCAGCAGCTCCCGGGACAGGGGCACTGAAGCTTTCTTT. It yields the protein CASSSRDRGTEAFF.

The V call is TRBV6-1, the J call TRBJ2-1, with D tentatively TRBD1 (5 bases). V was pared by 4 bases and J by 7 bases, with 11 bases between. The CDR3 is made up of 13 amino acids. Germline CDR1 reads MNHNS; CDR2 reads SASEGT. In DNA form, the CDR3 reads TGTGCCAGCAGTGCCACAGGACCTAATGAGCAGTTCTTC. Its protein product is CASSATGPNEQFF.

This clonotype was found a few times. The V call is TRBV19, the J call TRBJ2-3; D may be TRBD1 or TRBD2 (5 bases each). The CDR3 length is 16 residues. Trimming took 6 bases from V and 2 from J, leaving 18 bases between them. CDR1 is LNHDA, CDR2 SQIVND, per germline (reference sequence). DNA of the CDR3: TGTGCCAGTAGCCGATCTACGGGACGGTTCACAGATACGCAGTATTTT. It codes for CASSRSTGRFTDTQYF.

This clonotype occurred many times. The chain employs TRBV10-3 and TRBJ2-6; no clear D. V was cut by 0 bases and J by 1 base, with 4 bases left in between. Germline-derived CDR1 and CDR2 are ENHRY and SYGVKD. The CDR3 spans 15 residues. The CDR3 coding sequence is TGTGCCATCAGTGAGTCGAGTTCTGGGGCCAACGTCCTGACTTTC. Translated, it gives CAISESSSGANVLTF.

V gene TRBV2 combines with J gene TRBJ2-1; D is ambiguous. The germline V gene has CDR1 SNHLY and CDR2 FYNNEI. This CDR3 has 12 residues. Trimming shortened V by 8 bases and J by 10 bases, and 15 bases separated the two germline ends. The CDR3 sequence: CASPSGLQEQFF. CDR3 sequence (DNA): TGTGCCAGCCCCAGTGGGCTGCAAGAGCAGTTCTTC.

The sample holds a few counts of this clonotype. The genes are TRBV7-9 and TRBJ2-3; D may match TRBD1 or TRBD2 (5 bases each). Germline V gives CDR1 SEHNR, CDR2 FQNEAQ (reference sequence). Trimming pared 3 bases from V and 4 bases from J, leaving 11 bases between. The CDR3 loop spans 14 amino acids. The CDR3 DNA reads as TGTGCCAGCAGCTTCGGTCAGGGACCAGATACGCAGTATTTT. The encoded protein is CASSFGQGPDTQYF.

This clonotype was counted only a few times. CDR3 protein: CASSVLLAGVVSGELFF. CDR3 coding DNA: TGTGCCAGCAGTGTTCTACTAGCGGGAGTCGTTTCCGGGGAGCTGTTTTTT. This chain connects TRBV12-3 or TRBV12-4 to TRBJ2-2, with TRBD2 matching over 11 bases. CDR3 size: 17 residues. Trimming removed 5 bases from V and 6 bases from J; junction bases left unmatched: 11.

CDR3 in DNA: TGCGCCAGCAGCCAGCGACAGGGGTACCTCTACAATGAGCAGTTCTTC. Protein: CASSQRQGYLYNEQFF. The gene calls are TRBV4-3 and TRBJ2-1, with TRBD1 matching 8 bases. The junction had 7 bases not matched to a gene; V was cut back by 3 bases and J by 3 bases. Germline CDR1 reads LGHNA; CDR2 reads YSLEER. The CDR3 has 16 amino acids.

The V gene is TRBV29-1, the J gene TRBJ2-3; D not certain. Germline V CDR1 and CDR2: SQVTM, ANQGSEA. The CDR3 length is 14 residues. V was cut by 1 base and J by 3 bases, with 11 bases left in between. The DNA for the CDR3 is TGCAGCGTTGAAGTGGGAAGTGTAACAGATACGCAGTATTTT. Its translation: CSVEVGSVTDTQYF.

This clonotype was seen only a few times. The rearrangement links TRBV6-1 to TRBJ2-1; D is perhaps TRBD1 or TRBD2 (6 bases each). This CDR3 region has 16 residues. CDR1 is MNHNS and CDR2 is SASEGT in the germline V gene. V was trimmed by 6 bases and J by 8 bases, leaving 23 bases between them. As DNA, the CDR3 is TGTGCCAGCAGCCAGGGGTGGGGGGTCCGGGTCGATGAGCAGTTCTTC. Translated: CASSQGWGVRVDEQFF.

Many counts were recorded for this clonotype. This rearrangement joins TRBV6-1 to TRBJ2-1; 9 bases are shared with TRBD2. This CDR3 has 15 residues. J lost 10 bases, V lost 4 bases, and 11 bases had no gene match. CDR1 MNHNS and CDR2 SASEGT come from the germline V gene. The CDR3 coding sequence is TGTGCCAGCAGTGGACACCCGGGACTAGCACAAGAGCAGTTCTTC. Translating gives CASSGHPGLAQEQFF.

The chain employs TRBV19 and TRBJ1-5; D is undetermined. Germline lookup yields CDR1 LNHDA and CDR2 SQIVND (reference sequence). V was trimmed by 1 base and J by 1 base, leaving 5 bases between them. The CDR3 has 14 residues. CDR3 sequence (DNA): TGTGCCAGTAGTATAGGAAAGAGCAATCAGCCCCAGCATTTT. This gives the protein CASSIGKSNQPQHF.

This chain connects TRBV10-3 to TRBJ1-6; no reliable D call. The V and J ends lost 10 bases and 8 bases respectively, with 12 bases between them. The CDR3 consists of 12 residues. Germline V gives CDR1 ENHRY, CDR2 SYGVKD. CDR3 protein: CASKDRDSPLHF. Written as DNA, the CDR3 is TGTGCCAGCAAGGACCGAGATTCACCCCTCCACTTT.

In its sample, this clonotype was seen a few times. V and J are TRBV7-9 and TRBJ1-2; D is unclear. Germline CDR1 is SEHNR and CDR2 is FQNEAQ (reference sequence). The CDR3 loop spans 11 amino acids. Trimming pared 1 base from V and 6 bases from J, leaving 3 bases between. The CDR3 here is CASSLGHGYTF. CDR3 nucleotides: TGTGCCAGCAGCTTAGGACATGGCTACACCTTC.

This clonotype appeared a few times. The chain carries TRBV4-2 and TRBJ2-7, with a tentative D call TRBD1 (6 bases). This CDR3 comprises 16 residues. V shed 0 bases and J shed 2 bases, with 14 bases lying between them. Germline V gene lookup returns CDR1 LGHNA and CDR2 YNFKEQ. The CDR3 region is CASSQDFAKGAYEQYF. CDR3 bases: TGTGCCAGCAGCCAAGATTTCGCCAAGGGGGCCTACGAGCAGTACTTC.

In its sample, this clonotype was seen a few times. DNA for the CDR3: TGCAGTGGGATTTCAGCGGGAGTGGGGTGGGGCACAGATACGCAGTATTTT. This gives the protein CSGISAGVGWGTDTQYF. The chain carries TRBV20-1 and TRBJ2-3; 8 bases align to TRBD2. The CDR3 extends over 17 amino acids. Trimming at V came to 7 bases and at J to 1 base, leaving 16 bases not matched to a gene. Germline V gene lookup returns CDR1 DFQATT and CDR2 SNEGSKA (reference sequence).

The chain recombines TRBV7-2 with TRBJ2-7; D is undetermined. V was cut by 1 base and J by 6 bases, with 16 bases left in between. From germline, CDR1 is SGHTA and CDR2 FQGNSA. This CDR3 is built from 15 residues. CDR3 coding DNA: TGTGCCAGCAGCTTAGGGGCGGCGCTAGTCGCCGAGCAGTACTTC. Residues: CASSLGAALVAEQYF.